This T cell receptor beta chain was sequenced during a study of naive and memory T cell subsets. Whole-study findings and limits: Delayed type IV hypersensitivity infiltration was taken to explain higher tuberculin-site TCR counts. The RNA method is potentially sensitive to activation and differentiation changes.

The CDR3 runs to 15 residues. Germline loops: CDR1 SGHRS, CDR2 YFSETQ. V lost 2 bases and J lost 3, with 12 bases in between. The treatment: skin biopsy from PPD injection site in Mantoux-positive individual. A UMI-containing oligonucleotide was joined by 3' ligation to the TCR cDNA template. Biopsied sites were PPD injections in people with a positive Mantoux test. Amplification of ligated cDNA took four PCR rounds with SP2 and nested alpha and beta constant primers. Alpha and beta constant region primers primed reverse transcription for blood and skin samples. TCRdb re-called the UMI-ligation and nested PCR reads through MiXCR, storing one row per CDR3 protein. Of more than 30,000 distinct CDR3 sequences listed, roughly 11% are singletons. Comment on this clonotype: Its antigen is still unknown.

Source: skin, taken from a tuberculin skin test site. This TCR derives from an adult in good health. The chain has TRBV5-1 and TRBJ2-1, with D possibly matching TRBD2 (6 bases). The CDR3 loop reads CASSFEPGSYNEQFF. CDR3 DNA sequence: TGCGCCAGCAGCTTCGAGCCCGGGAGCTACAATGAGCAGTTCTTC.